This T cell receptor (beta chain) derives from a study of T cells in Graves' hyperthyroidism and ophthalmopathy. Regarding the study as a whole: A model of 13 V-J pairs discriminated ophthalmopathy from stable hyperthyroidism. Blood also contained most expanded thyroid clonotypes above 0.001.

Patients were aged 18 to 65, had disease duration under 2 months, and had newly diagnosed hyperthyroidism. Uncontrolled infection, other autoimmune disease, pregnancy or lactation led to exclusion. Using RNA transcripts as the source, TCR beta CDR3 regions were amplified. A set of HTBI primers served as the primers for a first-round RT-PCR of the TCR CDR3. TCRdb reprocessed the multiplex PCR reads with MiXCR, giving one entry per CDR3 protein. The sample holds some 800,000 distinct CDR3 sequences, about two fifths seen once. To note about this clonotype: Its cognate antigen is unknown.

V was clipped by 1 base and J by 6 bases, with 15 bases between them. CDR1 is SGHVS and CDR2 is FNYEAQ in the germline V gene. This CDR3 is built from 16 residues. This clonotype was sampled from a man aged 18 to 29 with Graves' hyperthyroidism. The chain combines TRBV7-6 with TRBJ1-4; maybe TRBD1 (6 bases). Input material: blood. CDR3 loop: CASSLGSGGGDEKLFF. The CDR3 DNA is TGTGCCAGCAGCTTAGGATCCGGGGGCGGGGATGAAAAACTGTTTTTT.